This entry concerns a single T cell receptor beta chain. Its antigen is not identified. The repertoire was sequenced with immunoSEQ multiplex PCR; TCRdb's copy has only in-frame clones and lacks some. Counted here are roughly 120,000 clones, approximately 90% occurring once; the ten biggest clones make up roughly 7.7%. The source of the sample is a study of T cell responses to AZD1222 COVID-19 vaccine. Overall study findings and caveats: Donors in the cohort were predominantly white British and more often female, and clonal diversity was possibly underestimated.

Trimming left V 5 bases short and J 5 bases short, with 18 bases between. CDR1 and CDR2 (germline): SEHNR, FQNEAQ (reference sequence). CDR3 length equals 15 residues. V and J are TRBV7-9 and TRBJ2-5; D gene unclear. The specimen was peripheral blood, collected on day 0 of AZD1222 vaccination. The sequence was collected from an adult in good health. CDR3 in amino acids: CASSQDPATVETQYF. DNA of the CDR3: TGTGCCAGCAGCCAGGACCCCGCCACTGTGGAGACCCAGTACTTC.